The 30 T cell receptor beta chains given below trace back to one sample, sequenced in a study of post-analysis software for immune sequencing data (dated by TCRdb to the mid-2010s). Here is what the overall study found, with its caveats: Significantly higher frequencies in patients than in controls were found for five TRBV segments, including TRBV5-6, TRBV5-1 and TRBV20-1.

The antigens of these receptors remain unknown. The library was made by PCR. The listed sequencing device is Illumina HiSeq 2500. Unique molecular identifiers were incorporated into TCR beta cDNA libraries to reduce PCR and sequencing biases. TCRdb took the public reads, trimmed them with fastp at Q25, ran MiXCR for clone calling and kept in-frame beta chains. Rows matching on CDR3 protein sequence are summarized as one entry with the most common DNA and genes. The sample table holds over 250,000 distinct CDR3 sequences, of which 36% were seen once. The ten largest clones take up 4% to 6% of the sample. The sample was blood. Source of these receptors: a girl between 10 and 17 years old with multiple sclerosis.

The gene calls are TRBV29-1 and TRBJ2-5, with D tentatively TRBD1 or TRBD2 (5 bases each). The CDR3 spans 15 residues. Deletions cut 0 bases from V and 2 bases from J, with 13 bases between. Germline V lookup: CDR1 SQVTM, CDR2 ANQGSEA. The CDR3 bases are TGCAGCGTTGAAGACCGAGGGGCAGTTCAAGAGACCCAGTACTTC. It yields the protein CSVEDRGAVQETQYF.

There are many counts of this clonotype. The gene calls are TRBV6-1 and TRBJ2-7; no reliable D call. The germline V gene has CDR1 MNHNS and CDR2 SASEGT. V lost 1 base to trimming and J lost 2 bases, with 12 bases between them. The CDR3 consists of 15 residues. The chain's CDR3 is CASSEVEAATYEQYF. The CDR3 nucleotides read TGTGCCAGCAGTGAAGTCGAGGCGGCTACCTACGAGCAGTACTTC.

As concerns this clonotype: It may be a read error: a sequence one base away is much more abundant. The genes are TRBV15 and TRBJ1-5; no clear D. Trimming stripped 0 bases from V and 7 bases from J, with 16 bases between. The CDR3 spans 16 residues. The germline V gene has CDR1 LNHNV and CDR2 YYDKDF (reference sequence). CDR3 amino acids: CATSRDMRSFEQPQHF. CDR3 nucleotides: TGTGCCACCAGCAGAGATATGAGATCGTTCGAACAGCCCCAGCATTTT.

This clonotype came up many times. The CDR3 spells CASSEMDAYEQYF. The CDR3 DNA reads TGTGCCAGCAGTGAAATGGACGCCTACGAGCAGTACTTC. The rearrangement joins TRBV6-1 to TRBJ2-7, with unresolved D. The CDR3 is made up of 13 amino acids. Trimming pared 2 bases from V and 2 bases from J, leaving 7 bases between. CDR1 is MNHNS and CDR2 is SASEGT in the germline V gene.

This clonotype was counted between two and nine times. This rearrangement joins TRBV6-6 to TRBJ1-1, with a possible D match to TRBD1 (6 bases). CDR3 length equals 14 residues. Looked up from germline, CDR1 is MNHNY and CDR2 is SVGAGI (reference sequence). Trimming stripped 5 bases from V and 4 bases from J, with 14 bases between. Written as DNA, the CDR3 is TGTGCCAGCAGTAACCCTACAGGGCTCACTGAAGCTTTCTTT. Its protein is CASSNPTGLTEAFF.

As concerns this clonotype: A much larger clone lies one base from this, so it may be a read error. The chain combines TRBV19 with TRBJ2-4; maybe TRBD2 (6 bases). This CDR3 is 16 amino acids long. Germline V gene data show CDR1 as LNHDA and CDR2 as SQIVND (reference sequence). In DNA form, the CDR3 reads TGTGCCAGTAGTATCGGCGGGACGAGGGCCAAAACCATTCAGTACTTC. As protein: CASSIGGTRAKTIQYF.

This chain connects TRBV5-1 to TRBJ2-3; D may be TRBD2 (5 bases). Germline CDR1 is SGHRS and CDR2 is YFSETQ. CDR3 length equals 14 residues. Trimming took off 4 bases at V and 4 bases at J, with 13 bases between the two ends. The CDR3 sequence: CASSPWTLPDTQYF. CDR3 nucleotide sequence: TGCGCCAGCAGCCCTTGGACTCTACCAGATACGCAGTATTTT.

V gene TRBV4-1 combines with J gene TRBJ2-7; TRBD2 is a possible D gene (7 bases). Trimming removed 1 base at V and 0 bases at J, with 22 bases between. CDR1 and CDR2 from the germline V gene are MGHRA and YSYEKL. The CDR3 runs to 19 residues. Here the CDR3 DNA reads TGCGCCAGCAGCCAAGGCGGGGGCAGACTGAGGGGGATCTCCTACGAGCAGTACTTC. This translates into CASSQGGGRLRGISYEQYF.

This clonotype was seen at least ten times. The V and J genes are TRBV6-2 or TRBV6-3 and TRBJ2-7; D ambiguous. The CDR3 length is 13 residues. The germline V gene encodes CDR1 MNHEY and CDR2 SVGEGT. Trimming pared 2 bases from V and 3 bases from J, leaving 8 bases between. CDR3 DNA: TGTGCCAGCAGTTACGGGCAGATCTACGAGCAGTACTTC. Amino acids: CASSYGQIYEQYF.

The rearrangement links TRBV6-5 to TRBJ2-1, with 10 bases matching TRBD1. CDR3 length: 15 residues. CDR1 and CDR2 from the germline V gene are MNHEY and SVGAGI. V gave up 5 bases and J gave up 8 bases; unmatched junction bases: 9. CDR3 region: CASSPTGGTGDEQFF. The CDR3 DNA is TGTGCCAGCAGTCCCACCGGAGGGACAGGGGATGAGCAGTTCTTC.

This sequence joins TRBV20-1 and TRBJ2-6; D gene uncertain. The V and J ends lost 6 bases and 0 bases respectively, with 12 bases between them. CDR1 is DFQATT, CDR2 SNEGSKA, per germline (reference sequence). The CDR3 consists of 15 residues. For the CDR3, the DNA is TGCAGTGCCCCCGGGTCCAACTCTGGGGCCAACGTCCTGACTTTC. It translates to CSAPGSNSGANVLTF.

At least ten counts were recorded for this clonotype. The chain employs TRBV5-1 and TRBJ1-1; 7 positions match TRBD1. Germline loops: CDR1 SGHRS, CDR2 YFSETQ. CDR3 length equals 14 residues. V lost 3 bases and J lost 1; bases outside the gene matches: 3. The CDR3 bases are TGCGCCAGCAGCTCAGGACAGGCGAACACTGAAGCTTTCTTT. It codes for CASSSGQANTEAFF. The variable domain in full, completed from reference TRBV5-1 and TRBJ1-1, reads KAGVTQTPRYLIKTRGQQVTLSCSPISGHRSVSWYQQTPGQGLQFLFEYFSETQRNKGNFPGRFSGRQFSNSRSEMNVSTLELGDSALYLCASSSGQANTEAFFGQGTRLTVV.

In this sample, this clonotype turned up a few times. With a much larger clone just one base away, this may be a read error. The rearrangement links TRBV6-5 to TRBJ2-6, with a weak D call TRBD2 (6 bases). This CDR3 has 16 amino acids. Per germline, CDR1 MNHEY and CDR2 SVGAGI. CDR3 region: CASSYRARDGANVRTF. The CDR3 DNA reads TGTGCCAGCAGTTACAGGGCGCGGGATGGGGCCAACGTCCGGACTTTC.

This clonotype was picked up a small number of times. The gene calls are TRBV10-3 and TRBJ2-2; D remains ambiguous. The CDR3 has 15 residues. V dropped 3 bases and J dropped 5 bases, with 13 bases sitting between them. The germline gives CDR1 ENHRY, CDR2 SYGVKD. CDR3 in DNA: TGTGCCATCAGTGACCAGGTTGAGGCAACCGGGGAGCTGTTTTTT. This codes for CAISDQVEATGELFF.

This clonotype was seen many times. The chain links TRBV5-1 to TRBJ2-1, with D perhaps assigned TRBD1 or TRBD2 (6 bases each). Trimming shortened V by 1 base and J by 7 bases, and 15 bases separated the two germline ends. Germline loops: CDR1 SGHRS, CDR2 YFSETQ. The CDR3 totals 15 residues. CDR3 amino acids: CASSLHRVGGNEQFF. In DNA, the CDR3 is TGCGCCAGCAGCTTGCATCGGGTAGGGGGGAATGAGCAGTTCTTC.

A few counts support this clonotype. The rearrangement links TRBV5-6 to TRBJ2-2, with D perhaps matching TRBD1 (5 bases). Per the germline V gene, CDR1 is SGHDT and CDR2 is YYEEEE. The V end lost 0 bases, the J end lost 6 bases, and 6 bases lay between the germline ends. The CDR3 runs 13 residues. The CDR3 DNA is TGTGCCAGCAGCTTGGGCAGGGCCGGGGAGCTGTTTTTT. Translating it yields CASSLGRAGELFF.

The rearrangement uses TRBV11-2 and TRBJ2-4, with 8 bases aligning to TRBD1. The tail of the sequence fits TRBJ2-7 better, so the J call may be wrong. Germline CDR1 and CDR2: SGHAT and FQNNGV. This CDR3 spans 13 amino acids. The CDR3 DNA reads TGTGCCAGCAGCAGGGACAGGAACTACGAGCAGTACTTC. Protein sequence: CASSRDRNYEQYF.

This clonotype has a count of ten or more. The genes are TRBV6-5 and TRBJ2-1, with a tentative D call TRBD1 (5 bases). V was shortened by 0 bases and J by 2 bases, with 11 bases between the two germline ends. The CDR3 spans 16 residues. Germline CDR1 is MNHEY and CDR2 is SVGAGI. The CDR3 region is CASSYSGRVTYNEQFF. The CDR3 region has the DNA TGTGCCAGCAGTTACTCTGGCAGGGTGACCTACAATGAGCAGTTCTTC.

At least ten counts were recorded for this clonotype. The genes are TRBV20-1 and TRBJ2-1; D possibly corresponds to TRBD2 (6 bases). Germline CDR1 reads DFQATT; CDR2 reads SNEGSKA (reference sequence). V was cut by 6 bases and J by 6 bases, with 12 bases left in between. This CDR3 contains 12 residues. The CDR3: CSARTTLNEQFF. CDR3 sequence (DNA): TGCAGTGCCAGGACTACCCTCAATGAGCAGTTCTTC.

V and J are TRBV7-2 and TRBJ2-5, with D possibly being TRBD2 (6 bases). The CDR3 loop spans 16 amino acids. From germline, CDR1 is SGHTA and CDR2 FQGNSA. Trimming shortened V by 5 bases and J by 1 base, and 17 bases separated the two germline ends. CDR3 DNA sequence: TGTGCCAGCAGCCCCTTCGGGGGAGACCGCCAAGAGACCCAGTACTTC. It translates to CASSPFGGDRQETQYF. Together with reference TRBV7-2 and TRBJ2-5, the CDR3 gives the full variable domain: GAGVSQSPSNKVTEKGKDVELRCDPISGHTALYWYRQSLGQGLEFLIYFQGNSAPDKSGLPSDRFSAERTGGSVSTLTIQRTQQEDSAVYLCASSPFGGDRQETQYFGPGTRLLVL.

This chain joins TRBV20-1 and TRBJ2-5, with 9 bases fitting TRBD1. The ends lost 4 bases at V and 2 bases at J; junction bases unmatched: 11. This CDR3 is 16 amino acids long. Germline V gives CDR1 DFQATT, CDR2 SNEGSKA (reference sequence). The CDR3 loop is CSATRTGAVFQETQYF. The CDR3 DNA reads TGCAGTGCTACTCGGACAGGGGCGGTATTTCAAGAGACCCAGTACTTC.

V and J are TRBV6-4 and TRBJ2-5, with 9 bases lining up with TRBD1. The CDR3 contains 15 residues. Germline trimming cut 3 bases from V and 4 bases from J; bases unmatched to any gene: 6. Germline assignment: CDR1 MRHNA and CDR2 SNTAGT. CDR3 protein: CASSDQPGQGETQYF. In nucleotides, the CDR3 is TGTGCCAGCAGTGATCAACCGGGACAGGGAGAGACCCAGTACTTC.

Notes on this clonotype: A much larger clonotype is one base distant, so this may be a read error. The rearrangement joins TRBV6-5 to TRBJ1-1; D unclear. V gave up 4 bases and J gave up 0 bases, with 6 bases separating them. Germline CDR1 MNHEY, CDR2 SVGAGI. The CDR3 loop spans 13 amino acids. CDR3 nucleotides: TGTGCCAGCAGTTTCCACTTGAACACTGAAGCTTTCTTT. Its protein is CASSFHLNTEAFF.

Points on this clonotype: A much larger clone sits a single nucleotide away, making a read error possible. The rearrangement uses TRBV14 and TRBJ2-5; 13 positions agree with TRBD2. The CDR3 totals 15 residues. V shed 4 bases, J shed 11 bases, and the junction held 10 bases outside the gene matches. CDR1 and CDR2 (germline): SGHDN, FVKESK. The CDR3 DNA sequence: TGTGCCAGCAGCCTGAGACTAGCGGGAGGCCATGAGCAGTACTTC. Residues: CASSLRLAGGHEQYF.

The chain carries TRBV6-5 and TRBJ1-2, with D perhaps matching TRBD1 (6 bases). V shed 2 bases and J shed 6 bases, with 13 bases lying between them. This CDR3 contains 14 residues. The germline V gene encodes CDR1 MNHEY and CDR2 SVGAGI. Written as DNA, the CDR3 is TGTGCCAGCAGTTACGGTACAGGGCTGAATGGCTACACCTTC. Translating gives CASSYGTGLNGYTF.

The V and J genes are TRBV12-3 or TRBV12-4 and TRBJ2-2, with 7 bases identical to TRBD1. V shed 5 bases, J shed 6 bases, and the junction held 9 bases outside the gene matches. The CDR3 extends over 15 amino acids. The CDR3 sequence is CASSRETGWSGELFF. As DNA, the CDR3 is TGTGCCAGCAGTCGAGAGACAGGGTGGTCCGGGGAGCTGTTTTTT.

Of note for this clonotype: A much larger clone sits a single nucleotide away, making a read error possible. The chain joins TRBV20-1 to TRBJ2-7; tentatively, D is TRBD2 (6 bases). The J call is doubtful: the DNA matches TRBJ2-5 better. CDR1 is DFQATT and CDR2 is SNEGSKA in the germline V gene (reference sequence). The CDR3 consists of 14 residues. The CDR3 loop reads CSARDRTTKGTQYF. CDR3 nucleotide sequence: TGCAGTGCTAGAGATCGGACTACCAAAGGGACCCAGTACTTC.

The count of this clonotype is one. The chain couples TRBV3-1 to TRBJ2-1; no clear D gene. The V gene's germline CDR1 is LGHDT and CDR2 YNNKEL (reference sequence). This CDR3 has 16 residues. Trimming removed 0 bases from V and 0 bases from J, with 9 bases in between. The CDR3 sequence is CASSQDQWSSYNEQFF. The CDR3 DNA reads as TGTGCCAGCAGCCAAGATCAGTGGAGCTCCTACAATGAGCAGTTCTTC.

This clonotype was recorded many times. This sequence joins TRBV20-1 and TRBJ2-1; 12 positions agree with TRBD2. The CDR3 loop spans 13 amino acids. From germline, CDR1 is DFQATT and CDR2 SNEGSKA (reference sequence). Trimming removed 1 base from V and 10 bases from J; junction bases left unmatched: 2. CDR3 region: CSARVLAGGEQFF. The CDR3 DNA reads TGCAGTGCTAGAGTACTAGCGGGGGGAGAGCAGTTCTTC.

In its sample, this clonotype was seen many times. This chain joins TRBV29-1 and TRBJ1-6; no definite D call. The ends were cut back, 7 bases at V and 6 bases at J, with 13 bases in the middle. CDR3 length: 13 amino acids. Germline lookup yields CDR1 SQVTM and CDR2 ANQGSEA. CDR3: CSASAQANSPLHF. In DNA, the CDR3 is TGCAGCGCTTCGGCTCAGGCTAATTCACCCCTCCACTTT.